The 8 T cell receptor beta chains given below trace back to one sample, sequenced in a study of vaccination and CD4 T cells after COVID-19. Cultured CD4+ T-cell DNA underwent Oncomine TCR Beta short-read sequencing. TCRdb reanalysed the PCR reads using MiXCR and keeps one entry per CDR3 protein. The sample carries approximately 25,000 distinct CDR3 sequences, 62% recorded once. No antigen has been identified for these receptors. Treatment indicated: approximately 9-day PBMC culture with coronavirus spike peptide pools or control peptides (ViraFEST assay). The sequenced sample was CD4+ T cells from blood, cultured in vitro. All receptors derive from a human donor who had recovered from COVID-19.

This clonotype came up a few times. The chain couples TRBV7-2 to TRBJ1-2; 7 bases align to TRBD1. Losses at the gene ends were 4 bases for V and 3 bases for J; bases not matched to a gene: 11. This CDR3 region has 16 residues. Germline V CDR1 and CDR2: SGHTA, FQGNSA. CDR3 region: CASSSQTGRDHYGYTF. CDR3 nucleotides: TGTGCCAGCAGCTCGCAGACAGGGAGGGATCACTATGGCTACACCTTC.

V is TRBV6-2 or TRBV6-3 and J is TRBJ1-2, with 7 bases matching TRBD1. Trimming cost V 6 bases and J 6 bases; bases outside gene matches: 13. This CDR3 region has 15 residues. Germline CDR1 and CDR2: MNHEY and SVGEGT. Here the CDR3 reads CASRSGTASRNGYTF. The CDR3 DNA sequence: TGTGCCAGCAGGTCCGGGACAGCATCTAGAAATGGCTACACCTTC.

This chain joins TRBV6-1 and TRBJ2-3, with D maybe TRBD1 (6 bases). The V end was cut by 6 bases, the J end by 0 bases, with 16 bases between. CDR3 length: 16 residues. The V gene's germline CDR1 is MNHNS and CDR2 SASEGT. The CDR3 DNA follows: TGTGCCAGCAGGGTCAGGGGACGGGGAAGCACAGATACGCAGTATTTT. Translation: CASRVRGRGSTDTQYF.

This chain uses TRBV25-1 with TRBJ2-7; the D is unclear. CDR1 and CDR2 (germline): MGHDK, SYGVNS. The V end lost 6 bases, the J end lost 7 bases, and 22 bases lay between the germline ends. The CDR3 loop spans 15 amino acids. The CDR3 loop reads CASRDQLGWGREQYF. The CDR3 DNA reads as TGTGCCAGCAGAGATCAATTGGGGTGGGGAAGAGAGCAGTACTTC.

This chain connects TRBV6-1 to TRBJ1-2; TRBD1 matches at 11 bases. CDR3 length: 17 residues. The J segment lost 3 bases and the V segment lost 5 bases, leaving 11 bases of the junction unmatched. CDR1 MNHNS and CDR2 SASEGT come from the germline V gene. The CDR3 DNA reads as TGTGCCAGCAGTCCATCTGGGACAGGGGGATCTTACTATGGCTACACCTTC. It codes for CASSPSGTGGSYYGYTF.

The CDR3 DNA sequence: TGTGCCAGTAGTAAGCCTGCGGGGACTAACTATGGCTACACCTTC. This encodes CASSKPAGTNYGYTF. The chain has TRBV19 and TRBJ1-2; no clear D. Germline V gene sequence: CDR1 LNHDA, CDR2 SQIVND (reference sequence). The CDR3 totals 15 residues. V gave up 4 bases and J gave up 0 bases, with 12 bases separating them. Filled out from reference TRBV19 and TRBJ1-2, the complete variable domain reads DGGITQSPKYLFRKEGQNVTLSCEQNLNHDAMYWYRQDPGQGLRLIYYSQIVNDFQKGDIAEGYSVSREKKESFPLTVTSAQKNPTAFYLCASSKPAGTNYGYTFGSGTRLTVV.

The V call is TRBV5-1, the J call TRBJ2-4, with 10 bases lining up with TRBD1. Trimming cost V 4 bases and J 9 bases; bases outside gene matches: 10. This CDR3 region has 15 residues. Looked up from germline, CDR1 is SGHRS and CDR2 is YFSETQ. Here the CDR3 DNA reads TGCGCCAGCAGCATCGGGACAGGGGATGTTGGCATTCAGTACTTC. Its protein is CASSIGTGDVGIQYF.

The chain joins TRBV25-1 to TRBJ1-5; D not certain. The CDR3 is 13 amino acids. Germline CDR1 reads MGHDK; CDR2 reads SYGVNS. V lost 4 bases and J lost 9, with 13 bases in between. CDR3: CASSGGWERPQHF. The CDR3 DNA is TGTGCCAGCAGTGGGGGATGGGAAAGGCCCCAGCATTTT. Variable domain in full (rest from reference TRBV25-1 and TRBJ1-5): EADIYQTPRYLVIGTGKKITLECSQTMGHDKMYWYQQDPGMELHLIHYSYGVNSTEKGDLSSESTVSRIRTEHFPLTLESARPSHTSQYLCASSGGWERPQHFGDGTRLSIL.